This is a list of T cell receptor beta chains from one sample in a study of blood T cells in healthy people across ages. A single record per CDR3 protein comes from TCRdb applying MiXCR to the 5' RACE reads. This table holds 550,000 to 750,000 distinct CDR3 sequences, more than 20% found once. Sequences were obtained from blood. The source of these receptors is a man aged 65-85 years in good health. CDR3s include the opening cysteine and the closing phenylalanine or tryptophan. The D gene is left open where the match is weak. Expanded clones are given a class, and other clones once, few, many or no size at all.

v_call	cdr3_length	clone_size	j_call	d_call	cdr3_aa	cdr3_nt
TRBV28	15	NA	TRBJ2-5	NA	CASTLGTTGKETQYF	TGTGCCAGCACCCTAGGGACTACAGGGAAAGAGACCCAGTACTTC
TRBV4-1	19	NA	TRBJ2-3	NA	CASSQTTVGRRKGTDTQYF	TGCGCCAGCAGCCAAACAACCGTCGGACGCCGGAAGGGCACAGATACGCAGTATTTT
TRBV6-1	16	NA	TRBJ2-3	NA	CASSPRGGTSTDTQYF	TGTGCCAGCAGCCCCCGGGGTGGCACGAGCACAGATACGCAGTATTTT
TRBV24-1	13	NA	TRBJ2-5	TRBD1	CVTSTTGVKTQYF	TGTGTCACCAGCACGACAGGGGTGAAGACCCAGTACTTC
TRBV5-4	15	NA	TRBJ2-1	NA	CASSLGGHPDNEQFF	TGTGCCAGCAGCTTGGGCGGGCACCCCGACAATGAGCAGTTCTTC
TRBV5-1	14	few	TRBJ2-3	NA	CASSLEGFPDTQYF	TGCGCCAGCAGCTTGGAGGGGTTCCCAGATACGCAGTATTTT
TRBV5-4	15	NA	TRBJ2-3	NA	CASSQPGQRPSTQYF	TGTGCCAGCAGTCAACCGGGCCAGCGCCCGAGTACGCAGTATTTT
TRBV6-2/TRBV6-3	18	NA	TRBJ2-7	NA	CASSRRTEETSPGYEQYF	TGTGCCAGCAGTCGACGGACAGAAGAGACTAGCCCCGGCTACGAGCAGTACTTC
TRBV20-1	15	few	TRBJ2-5	TRBD1	CSARNEQGAGETQYF	TGCAGTGCTAGAAATGAACAGGGGGCAGGGGAGACCCAGTACTTC
TRBV27	18	few	TRBJ2-5	TRBD2	CASSLTRLAGGPSEAQYF	TGTGCCAGCAGTTTAACTCGTCTAGCGGGAGGGCCCTCAGAGGCCCAGTACTTC
TRBV2	13	NA	TRBJ1-2	NA	CASIGSEGYGYTF	TGTGCCAGCATAGGGTCCGAGGGCTATGGCTACACCTTC
TRBV21-1	17	few	TRBJ2-2	NA	CASSIHPGQGLRRELFF	TGTGCCAGCAGCATTCATCCGGGACAGGGACTTAGAAGGGAGCTGTTTTTT
TRBV9	16	few	TRBJ2-1	TRBD2	CASSVEPSGRANEQFF	TGTGCCAGCAGCGTAGAACCTAGCGGGAGGGCCAATGAGCAGTTCTTC
TRBV5-1	16	NA	TRBJ2-2	TRBD1	CASSLAGQGAAGELFF	TGCGCCAGCAGCTTGGCGGGACAGGGGGCTGCCGGGGAGCTGTTTTTT
TRBV6-1	14	few	TRBJ1-4	NA	CATFAGLDNEKLFF	TGTGCCACTTTTGCCGGGTTGGATAATGAAAAACTGTTTTTT
TRBV20-1	13	NA	TRBJ2-2	TRBD1	CSTRGSNTGELFF	TGCAGTACCAGGGGGTCGAACACCGGGGAGCTGTTTTTT
TRBV24-1	15	few	TRBJ2-1	TRBD1	CATSDPGTGDNEQFF	TGTGCCACCAGTGACCCCGGGACAGGGGACAATGAGCAGTTCTTC
TRBV10-3	15	NA	TRBJ2-1	TRBD2	CAISVRTSGSNEQFF	TGTGCCATCAGTGTACGGACTAGCGGGAGTAATGAGCAGTTCTTC
TRBV20-1	13	NA	TRBJ2-7	NA	CSARGDRYYEQYF	TGCAGTGCTAGGGGAGACAGGTACTACGAGCAGTACTTC
TRBV12-3/TRBV12-4	14	many	TRBJ2-5	TRBD2	CASKTSANQETQYF	TGTGCCAGCAAAACTAGCGCAAACCAAGAGACCCAGTACTTC
TRBV7-9	14	few	TRBJ2-5	NA	CASSFEVGQETQYF	TGTGCCAGCAGCTTTGAAGTCGGCCAAGAGACCCAGTACTTC
TRBV21-1	11	NA	TRBJ2-5	NA	CASIWVETQYF	TGTGCCAGCATTTGGGTGGAGACCCAGTACTTC